This T cell receptor (beta chain) was sequenced for a study of T cells in Graves' hyperthyroidism and ophthalmopathy. Study at large: The authors collected peripheral blood at initial diagnosis, before any treatment.

There are many counts of this clonotype. Antigen: not known. Duration under 3 months, a NOSPECS grade of at least 4, and a Clinical Activity Score of at least 3 characterized the ophthalmopathy patients. Diagnosis relied on clinical symptoms, serum thyroxine and TRAb, thyroid ultrasound and orbital computed tomography. Template material for amplifying TCR beta CDR3 regions consisted of RNA transcripts. First-round RT-PCR targeting the TCR CDR3 was performed with the HTBI primer set. In TCRdb, the multiplex PCR reads were re-called with MiXCR into one record per CDR3 protein. The sample contains some 300,000 distinct CDR3 sequences, roughly 19% of which appear only once. Overall study findings and caveats: Most clonotypes expanded in the thyroid (above 0.001) were also present in blood.

Sequencing was performed on blood. The receptor was derived from a man aged 50 or older with Graves' ophthalmopathy.

The CDR3 nucleotides are TGTGCCAGCAGCCCGATTGGGACAGGGGCCTATTCCTACGAGCAGTACTTC. This sequence encodes CASSPIGTGAYSYEQYF. The gene calls are TRBV11-2 and TRBJ2-7; 10 bases match TRBD1. CDR3 length: 17 residues. Germline CDR1 is SGHAT and CDR2 is FQNNGV. The J segment lost 1 base and the V segment lost 5 bases, leaving 11 bases of the junction unmatched.